Below are 5 T cell receptor beta chains sequenced from a single sample in a study of blood T cell repertoires in COVID-19. Produced via immunoSEQ multiplex PCR; TCRdb's table is partial and in-frame only. In the table there are tens of thousands of clones, around 88% of which are singletons. The material sequenced was peripheral blood. The receptors derive from a woman aged 80 or older with active or convalescent COVID-19.

The rearrangement links TRBV11-2 to TRBJ2-7, with 8 bases matching TRBD2. Germline values: CDR1 SGHAT, CDR2 FQNNGV. The CDR3 spans 14 residues. V dropped 5 bases and J dropped 5; count of bases not matched to a gene: 8. The CDR3 spells CASSPSIAGNEQYF. The CDR3 bases are TGTGCCAGCAGCCCGAGCATAGCGGGAAACGAGCAGTACTTC.

This clone occurred a few times. The chain employs TRBV27 and TRBJ1-6; D is unclear. The CDR3 is made up of 12 amino acids. Trimming removed 8 bases at V and 5 bases at J, with 7 bases between. From germline, CDR1 is MNHEY and CDR2 SMNVEV (reference sequence). The CDR3 reads CASGRNNSPLHF. The CDR3 DNA reads TGTGCCAGCGGCAGAAATAATTCACCCCTCCACTTT.

The genes are TRBV5-6 and TRBJ2-3; TRBD2 agrees at 8 bases. This CDR3 comprises 14 residues. The V gene's germline CDR1 is SGHDT and CDR2 YYEEEE. The J segment lost 5 bases and the V segment lost 5 bases, leaving 7 bases of the junction unmatched. This CDR3 reads CASSKAGVEDTQYF. The CDR3, as DNA: TGTGCCAGCAGTAAAGCGGGAGTAGAAGATACGCAGTATTTT.

This chain links TRBV12-3 or TRBV12-4 with TRBJ1-2; D not resolved. The V and J ends lost 1 base and 6 bases respectively, with 9 bases between them. The CDR3 runs to 13 residues. The CDR3 sequence is CASSLGRLDGYTF. Here the CDR3 DNA reads TGTGCCAGCAGTTTAGGCAGGCTGGATGGCTACACCTTC.

The chain joins TRBV13 to TRBJ1-1; possibly TRBD1 for D (6 bases). Deletions cut 5 bases from V and 4 bases from J, with 20 bases between. In germline, CDR1 is PRHDT, CDR2 FYEKMQ (reference sequence). CDR3 size: 16 residues. The CDR3 DNA is TGTGCCAGCAGCCCCCTAGGGGGGGATGGTCGCACTGAAGCTTTCTTT. It encodes CASSPLGGDGRTEAFF.